A selection of T cell receptor beta chains follows, all from one sample in a study of graft-versus-host responses after intestinal transplantation. The protocol was immunoSEQ multiplex PCR, while the TCRdb copy is restricted to in-frame clones and leaves out a portion. The table includes 15,000 to 19,000 clones, roughly 74% detected once. Sequenced material: ileum tissue, taken 14 days after transplant. The receptors were sampled from a human patient who received an intestinal transplant, so some T cells may come from the graft donor. Each CDR3 is given with its conserved first and last residue. The D gene is left open where the match is weak. Clone size is stated in some rows and not others, as once, few, many or a class when expanded.

abundance	v_gene	j_gene	d_gene	CDR3nt	CDR3aa
-	TRBV15	TRBJ2-2	TRBD2	TGTGCCACGGGACTAGCGGGAGCCACCGGGGAGCTGTTTTTT	CATGLAGATGELFF
-	TRBV6-6	TRBJ2-7	TRBD1	TGTGCCAGCAGTCTGGGACAGAACTACGAGCAGTACTTC	CASSLGQNYEQYF
-	TRBV6-6	TRBJ1-3	-	TGTGCCAGCAGTCCGGGCCCCTCTCTGGGAAACACCATATATTTT	CASSPGPSLGNTIYF
-	TRBV29-1	TRBJ2-3	TRBD2	TGCAGCGTTGTGGGGCAGGGAGGGACAGATACGCAGTATTTT	CSVVGQGGTDTQYF
few	TRBV25-1	TRBJ1-3	-	TGTGCCAGCAGTGACAGAAAAACCTCTGGAAACACCATATATTTT	CASSDRKTSGNTIYF
-	TRBV7-2	TRBJ2-2	-	TGTGCCAGCAGCCGAACCGCGTTGGCGGAGCTGTTTTTT	CASSRTALAELFF
-	TRBV14	TRBJ2-1	TRBD2	TGTGCCAGCAGCCAAGCCCCACTAGCGGGACCCGATGAGCAGTTCTTC	CASSQAPLAGPDEQFF
-	TRBV30	TRBJ2-3	-	TGTGCCTGGAGTTGGTCAGGAGTCACAGATACGCAGTATTTT	CAWSWSGVTDTQYF
-	TRBV30	TRBJ1-2	-	TGTGCCTGGAGTGTACTTTTTCGGTACGGCTACACCTTC	CAWSVLFRYGYTF
-	TRBV7-6	TRBJ2-2	-	TGTGCCAGCAGCTTTAAGCGGCCCCCGAACCGGGGAGCTGTTTTT	CASSFKRPPNRGAVF
-	TRBV29-1	TRBJ2-1	-	TGCAGCGTTGTCCGATTATCCTACAATGAGCAGTTCTTC	CSVVRLSYNEQFF
-	TRBV5-4	TRBJ1-4	-	TGTGCCAGCAGCTTGGACAGGAGTAATGAAAAACTGTTTTTT	CASSLDRSNEKLFF
-	TRBV6-5	TRBJ2-7	-	TGTGCCAGCAGTTACGTACAGGGCTCCTACGAGCAGTACTTC	CASSYVQGSYEQYF